There are a few counts of the clone carrying this T cell receptor (beta chain). This CDR3 comprises 13 residues. Germline lookup yields CDR1 MDHEN and CDR2 SYDVKM. V lost 8 bases and J 4 bases, leaving 14 bases between the germline ends. Per the original data handling: Using reference gene primer amplification, nucleated cell counts were estimated. Generated by immunoSEQ multiplex PCR, the TCRdb table keeps only in-frame clones and is missing some. V and J calls plus clone size are reproduced from that table; the DNA served to infer D and trimming. The table shows 65,000 to 85,000 clones, with more than 70% occurring only once. This entry belongs to a study of blood T cell repertoires in COVID-19. The wider study: From the United States, Italy and Spain came samples of acute and convalescent COVID-19. In each case, the material was cDNA or gDNA derived from T cells, B-cell-depleted T cells, or PBMCs.

This rearrangement joins TRBV28 to TRBJ1-1, with D unclear. The TCR comes from a man aged 45 to 65 with active COVID-19. Sequencing used peripheral blood. CDR3 loop: CASAKLVRTEAFF. The CDR3 DNA is TGTGCCAGCGCGAAACTAGTTCGCACTGAAGCTTTCTTT. The whole variable domain, filled in from reference TRBV28 and TRBJ1-1, reads DVKVTQSSRYLVKRTGEKVFLECVQDMDHENMFWYRQDPGLGLRLIYFSYDVKMKEKGDIPEGYSVSREKKERFSLILESASTNQTSMYLCASAKLVRTEAFFGQGTRLTVV.